One and the same sample provided the 5 T cell receptor beta chains below, sequenced in a study of T cell responses to AZD1222 COVID-19 vaccine. The protocol was immunoSEQ multiplex PCR, while the TCRdb copy is restricted to in-frame clones and leaves out a portion. This table has 110,000 to 150,000 clones, approximately 90% appearing once. The source material was peripheral blood, sampled on day 0 of AZD1222 vaccination. The source of these receptors is an adult in good health.

The chain couples TRBV5-6 to TRBJ2-7; the D is unclear. The CDR3 runs 12 residues. The germline gives CDR1 SGHDT, CDR2 YYEEEE. Trimming pared 1 base from V and 6 bases from J, leaving 8 bases between. The CDR3 loop is CASSLWTGEQYF. In DNA, the CDR3 is TGTGCCAGCAGCTTGTGGACGGGCGAGCAGTACTTC.

The chain has TRBV10-3 and TRBJ1-1, with a weak D call TRBD1 (5 bases). The V end lost 6 bases, the J end lost 0 bases, and 11 bases lay between the germline ends. The CDR3 totals 14 residues. Germline V gives CDR1 ENHRY, CDR2 SYGVKD. CDR3 amino acids: CAIRQDNMNTEAFF. In nucleotides, the CDR3 is TGTGCCATCAGGCAGGACAATATGAACACTGAAGCTTTCTTT.

This clone has only a few counts. This chain connects TRBV19 to TRBJ1-1, with 9 nucleotides matching TRBD1. Germline assignment: CDR1 LNHDA and CDR2 SQIVND (reference sequence). The V gene end was trimmed by 1 base and the J gene end by 0 bases; junction bases not matched to a gene: 6. This CDR3 region has 17 residues. In DNA, the CDR3 is TGTGCCAGTAGTATAGGGCTGACAGGGGGAATGAACACTGAAGCTTTCTTT. This gives the protein CASSIGLTGGMNTEAFF.

The chain combines TRBV5-8 with TRBJ1-5, with D possibly being TRBD1 (5 bases). Germline lookup yields CDR1 SGHTS and CDR2 YDEGEE. The CDR3 has 14 residues. V was cut by 0 bases and J by 9 bases, with 13 bases left in between. CDR3 coding DNA: TGTGCCAGCAGCTTGGCAGGGCCTGATCTGCCCCAGCATTTT. Encoded protein: CASSLAGPDLPQHF.

This clone has a single count. The genes are TRBV5-6 and TRBJ2-1, with 7 bases lining up with TRBD1. The CDR3 runs to 12 residues. After removal of 4 bases from V and 10 bases from J, the junction contained 5 bases not matched to a gene. Germline V gene data show CDR1 as SGHDT and CDR2 as YYEEEE. CDR3 in amino acids: CASSVRQGEQFF. In DNA, the CDR3 is TGTGCCAGCAGCGTCAGACAGGGAGAGCAGTTCTTC.